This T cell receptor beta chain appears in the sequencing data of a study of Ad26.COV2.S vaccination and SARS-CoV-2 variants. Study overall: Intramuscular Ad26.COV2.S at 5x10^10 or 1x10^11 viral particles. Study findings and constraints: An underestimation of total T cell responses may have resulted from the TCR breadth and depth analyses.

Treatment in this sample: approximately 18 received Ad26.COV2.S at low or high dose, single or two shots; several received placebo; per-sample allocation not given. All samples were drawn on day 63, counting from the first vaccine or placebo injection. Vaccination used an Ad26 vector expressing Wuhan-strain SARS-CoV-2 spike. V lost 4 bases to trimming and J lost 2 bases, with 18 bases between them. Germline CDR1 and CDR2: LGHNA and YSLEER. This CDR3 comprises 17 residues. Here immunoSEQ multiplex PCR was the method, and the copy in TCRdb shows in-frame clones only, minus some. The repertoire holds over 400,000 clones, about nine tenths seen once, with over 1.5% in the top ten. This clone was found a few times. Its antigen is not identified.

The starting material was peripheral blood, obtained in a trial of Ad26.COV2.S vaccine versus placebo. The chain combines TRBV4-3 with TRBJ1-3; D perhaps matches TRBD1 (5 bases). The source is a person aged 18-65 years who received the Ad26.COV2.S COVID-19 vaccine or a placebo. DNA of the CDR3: TGCGCCAGCAGCCCTAGGGGCTCTAATCAGGCTGGAAACACCATATATTTT. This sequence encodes CASSPRGSNQAGNTIYF.